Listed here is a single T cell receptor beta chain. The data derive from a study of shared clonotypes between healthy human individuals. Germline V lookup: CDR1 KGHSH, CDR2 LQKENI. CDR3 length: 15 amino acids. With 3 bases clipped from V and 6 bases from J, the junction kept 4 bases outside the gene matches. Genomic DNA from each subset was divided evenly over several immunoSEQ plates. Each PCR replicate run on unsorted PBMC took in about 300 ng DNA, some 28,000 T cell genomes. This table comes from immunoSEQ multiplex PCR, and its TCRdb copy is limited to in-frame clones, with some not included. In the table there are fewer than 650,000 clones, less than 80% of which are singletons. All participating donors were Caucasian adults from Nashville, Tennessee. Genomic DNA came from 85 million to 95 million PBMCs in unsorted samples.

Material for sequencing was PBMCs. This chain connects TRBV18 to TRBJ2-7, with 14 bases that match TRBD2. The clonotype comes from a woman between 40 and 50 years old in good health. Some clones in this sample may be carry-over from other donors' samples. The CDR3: CASSPGLAGVGEQYF. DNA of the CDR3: TGTGCCAGCTCACCGGGACTAGCGGGAGTCGGCGAGCAGTACTTC.